The sequence of this TCR beta chain was determined in a study of shared clonotypes between healthy human individuals. The table came from immunoSEQ multiplex PCR; TCRdb's copy has only in-frame clones and leaves some out. The sample has over 2,000,000 clones, roughly 95% seen once. Germline V gene data show CDR1 as MNHNY and CDR2 as SVGAGI (reference sequence). The CDR3 totals 15 residues. The trim removed 2 bases at V and 2 bases at J, leaving 5 bases unmatched. Only CD45RO-negative cells positively selected for CCR7 counted as naive CD8 cells, so terminally differentiated effector memory CD45RA+ cells were excluded. All the donors were Caucasian adults who lived in Nashville, Tennessee.

This sequence was found in a man aged 18-30 years in good health. Some clones in this sample may be carry-over from other donors' samples. This sequence joins TRBV6-6 and TRBJ1-2; 7 positions match TRBD1. The specimen sequenced was naive CD8+ T cells from PBMCs. The CDR3 is CASSYVSGGNYGYTF. The CDR3 coding sequence is TGTGCCAGCAGTTACGTATCAGGGGGAAACTATGGCTACACCTTC.